These 26 T cell receptor beta chains originate from one sample sequenced in a study of T cells after yellow fever vaccination. TCRdb recomputed calls from the 5' RACE reads with MiXCR, one row per CDR3 protein. The sample includes about 340,000 distinct CDR3 sequences, about 8.7% of them seen just once. The material sequenced was PBMCs, taken on the day of the first yellow fever vaccination. The receptors here all came from a man younger than 35 who received the YFV17D yellow fever vaccine.

The chain has TRBV5-4 and TRBJ2-7, with D possibly being TRBD1 (7 bases). Looked up from germline, CDR1 is SGHNT and CDR2 is YYREEE (reference sequence). The CDR3 runs to 14 residues. V dropped 4 bases and J dropped 0 bases, with 11 bases sitting between them. For the CDR3, the DNA is TGTGCCAGCAGCACCCAGGGGGGCTCCTACGAGCAGTACGTC. Its translation: CASSTQGGSYEQYV.

The chain carries TRBV4-3 and TRBJ2-2; D not resolved. Deletions cut 4 bases from V and 1 base from J, with 7 bases between. CDR1 is LGHNA and CDR2 is YSLEER in the germline V gene. The CDR3 has 14 amino acids. The CDR3 loop is CASSRNRNTGELFF. The DNA of the CDR3 is TGCGCCAGCAGCCGCAACCGGAACACCGGGGAGCTGTTTTTT.

This clonotype was seen at least ten times. The chain uses TRBV7-9 and TRBJ1-6; D may be TRBD1 (6 bases). Germline lookup yields CDR1 SEHNR and CDR2 FQNEAQ (reference sequence). V lost 5 bases to trimming and J lost 7 bases, with 9 bases between them. The CDR3 contains 13 residues. The CDR3 reads CASSTTGNSPLHF. In DNA form, the CDR3 reads TGTGCCAGCAGCACAACAGGGAATTCACCCCTCCACTTT.

This clonotype has a handful of counts. The J gene is TRBJ2-7, the V gene TRBV19; D is unresolved. In germline, CDR1 is LNHDA, CDR2 SQIVND (reference sequence). Trimming cost V 4 bases and J 3 bases, with 4 bases left between them. The CDR3 covers 11 residues. The CDR3 is CASSTNYEQYF. The CDR3, as DNA: TGTGCCAGTAGTACTAACTACGAGCAGTACTTC.

This chain links TRBV6-6 with TRBJ2-1; 9 bases are a match to TRBD2. J was trimmed by 5 bases and V by 8 bases; bases with no gene match: 4. The CDR3 runs to 13 residues. The germline CDR1 and CDR2 sequences are MNHNY and SVGAGI (reference sequence). DNA of the CDR3: TGTGCCAGCGGAGGACTAGCGAACAATGAGCAGTTCTTC. Translated: CASGGLANNEQFF.

The chain combines TRBV10-3 with TRBJ2-2, with 10 bases matching TRBD1. The junction had 4 bases not matched to a gene; V was cut back by 6 bases and J by 3 bases. This CDR3 region has 15 residues. Germline CDR1 reads ENHRY; CDR2 reads SYGVKD. The CDR3 protein is CAIRRQGAHTGELFF. The CDR3 coding sequence is TGTGCCATCAGGAGACAGGGGGCGCACACCGGGGAGCTGTTTTTT.

This clonotype was detected a few times. The rearrangement joins TRBV30 to TRBJ2-7; unclear D gene. The CDR3 sequence is 13 residues long. Trimming shortened V by 7 bases and J by 4 bases, and 17 bases separated the two germline ends. The V gene's germline CDR1 is GTSNPN and CDR2 SVGIG (reference sequence). In DNA form, the CDR3 reads TGTGCCTATGGGCCGGTCGGTATATACGAGCAGTACTTC. Amino acids: CAYGPVGIYEQYF.

V gene TRBV11-3 combines with J gene TRBJ2-3, with 7 bases that match TRBD1. Germline-derived CDR1 and CDR2 are SGHNT and YENEEA. The V segment lost 6 bases and the J segment 3 bases; nucleotides outside the gene matches: 12. CDR3 size: 16 residues. In nucleotides, the CDR3 is TGTGCCAGCAGTTCAGGGGGACAAGTTCTGACAGATACGCAGTATTTT. Its protein product is CASSSGGQVLTDTQYF.

This clonotype has just a few counts. The chain couples TRBV29-1 to TRBJ2-1, with D maybe TRBD1 (6 bases). Germline lookup yields CDR1 SQVTM and CDR2 ANQGSEA. This CDR3 is built from 12 residues. Trimming took off 6 bases at V and 5 bases at J, with 11 bases between the two ends. The CDR3 bases are TGCAGCGTATGGACAGATAACAATGAGCAGTTCTTC. Protein product: CSVWTDNNEQFF.

V gene TRBV19 combines with J gene TRBJ1-2; a possible D gene is TRBD1 (5 bases). V was pared by 7 bases and J by 6 bases, with 12 bases between. Germline V gene lookup returns CDR1 LNHDA and CDR2 SQIVND (reference sequence). This CDR3 is 12 amino acids long. The CDR3 DNA reads as TGTGCCAGTAAGAGGGGTCGAGATGGCTACACCTTC. Protein: CASKRGRDGYTF.

The sample holds many counts of this clonotype. V gene TRBV7-2 combines with J gene TRBJ2-5; D is possibly TRBD1 or TRBD2 (6 bases each). The germline V and J ends were trimmed by 1 base and 5 bases, with 11 bases remaining between them. Per germline, CDR1 SGHTA and CDR2 FQGNSA. The CDR3 is made up of 14 amino acids. For the CDR3, the DNA is TGTGCCAGCAGCTTAGGGGGGGCCGGTGAGACCCAGTACTTC. Protein product: CASSLGGAGETQYF.

This rearrangement joins TRBV6-1 to TRBJ2-3; D not certain. CDR1 and CDR2 (germline): MNHNS, SASEGT. V lost 2 bases to trimming and J lost 1 base, with 7 bases between them. The CDR3 sequence is 14 residues long. The CDR3 spells CASSEKGGTDTQYF. Written as DNA, the CDR3 is TGTGCCAGCAGTGAAAAAGGCGGCACAGATACGCAGTATTTT.

This clonotype showed up many times. The chain uses TRBV10-3 and TRBJ2-7, with a tentative D call TRBD2 (6 bases). Deletions cut 3 bases from V and 2 bases from J, with 11 bases between. There are 14 residues in the CDR3. Germline assignment: CDR1 ENHRY and CDR2 SYGVKD. CDR3 loop: CAISDGTGPYEQYF. CDR3 sequence (DNA): TGTGCCATCAGTGACGGGACTGGGCCCTACGAGCAGTACTTC.

This rearrangement joins TRBV6-2 or TRBV6-3 to TRBJ1-2, with unresolved D. Trimming pared 5 bases from V and 14 bases from J, leaving 15 bases between. The CDR3 is 11 amino acids. CDR1 and CDR2 (germline): MNHEY, SVGEGT. In DNA form, the CDR3 reads TGTGCCAGCAGTCACGGGCCTCTGGGGACCTTC. It yields the protein CASSHGPLGTF.

This clonotype has more than one count but fewer than ten. Here the CDR3 DNA reads TGTGCCAGCAAACGGCTAGCGGGTGTGCCAAGGGGAGATACGCAGTATTTT. It specifies CASKRLAGVPRGDTQYF. This chain connects TRBV6-1 to TRBJ2-3; 8 nucleotides agree with TRBD2. Germline V gene sequence: CDR1 MNHNS, CDR2 SASEGT. J lost 5 bases, V lost 7 bases, and 17 bases had no gene match. The CDR3 has 17 residues.

This clonotype was seen more than once but under ten times. The chain recombines TRBV5-5 with TRBJ2-1; D is perhaps TRBD1 (5 bases). CDR1 is SGHKS, CDR2 YYEKEE, per germline (reference sequence). Trimming removed 4 bases from V and 3 bases from J, with 14 bases in between. CDR3 length: 15 residues. The CDR3 here is CASSQGQPHYNEQFF. The CDR3 DNA is TGTGCCAGCAGCCAAGGACAACCACACTACAATGAGCAGTTCTTC.

The chain is built from TRBV25-1 and TRBJ1-1, with 11 bases that match TRBD1. J lost 1 base, V lost 2 bases, and 3 bases had no gene match. The germline CDR1 and CDR2 sequences are MGHDK and SYGVNS. This CDR3 has 16 residues. CDR3 sequence: CASSEPGQGGNTEAFF. CDR3 DNA sequence: TGTGCCAGCAGTGAACCGGGACAGGGGGGGAACACTGAAGCTTTCTTT. The whole variable domain, filled in from reference TRBV25-1 and TRBJ1-1, reads EADIYQTPRYLVIGTGKKITLECSQTMGHDKMYWYQQDPGMELHLIHYSYGVNSTEKGDLSSESTVSRIRTEHFPLTLESARPSHTSQYLCASSEPGQGGNTEAFFGQGTRLTVV.

The table lists this clonotype with a few counts. CDR3 region: CASRADRVYNSPLHF. The CDR3 DNA follows: TGTGCCAGCAGAGCGGACAGGGTTTATAATTCACCCCTCCACTTT. The chain recombines TRBV2 with TRBJ1-6, with TRBD1 matching 8 bases. The germline CDR1 and CDR2 sequences are SNHLY and FYNNEI. Trimming at V came to 6 bases and at J to 4 bases, leaving 5 bases not matched to a gene. This CDR3 has 15 amino acids.

V gene TRBV20-1 combines with J gene TRBJ2-5; 7 nucleotides align to TRBD2. The CDR3 is 13 residues long. After removal of 6 bases from V and 4 bases from J, the junction contained 8 bases not matched to a gene. The germline V gene has CDR1 DFQATT and CDR2 SNEGSKA (reference sequence). In DNA, the CDR3 is TGCAGTGCAGCGGGGATGGGTATAGAGACCCAGTACTTC. It is translated as CSAAGMGIETQYF.

The J gene is TRBJ1-2, the V gene TRBV5-4; TRBD1 matches at 8 bases. Germline values: CDR1 SGHNT, CDR2 YYREEE (reference sequence). The V segment lost 0 bases and the J segment 8 bases; nucleotides outside the gene matches: 3. The CDR3 extends over 13 amino acids. The CDR3 loop is CASSLGAGGGYTF. The CDR3 region has the DNA TGTGCCAGCAGCTTGGGGGCAGGGGGCGGCTACACCTTC.

The V gene is TRBV9, the J gene TRBJ2-3, with D perhaps matching TRBD1 (6 bases). Germline V lookup: CDR1 SGDLS, CDR2 YYNGEE. Trimming cost V 3 bases and J 4 bases, with 21 bases left between them. The CDR3 covers 17 residues. The chain's CDR3 is CASSADSGQLLPDTQYF. The CDR3 coding sequence is TGTGCCAGCAGCGCAGACTCCGGACAGCTATTGCCAGATACGCAGTATTTT.

The chain links TRBV20-1 to TRBJ2-5, with D perhaps TRBD2 (6 bases). Germline V gene data show CDR1 as DFQATT and CDR2 as SNEGSKA (reference sequence). V shed 3 bases and J shed 0 bases, with 14 bases lying between them. This CDR3 spans 15 amino acids. The CDR3 region is CSASKRGRYQETQYF. DNA of the CDR3: TGCAGTGCTAGTAAACGGGGGAGGTACCAAGAGACCCAGTACTTC.

In its sample, this clonotype was seen a few times. The chain couples TRBV27 to TRBJ2-5; D is unclear. V shed 0 bases and J shed 5 bases, with 13 bases lying between them. There are 15 residues in the CDR3. Looked up from germline, CDR1 is MNHEY and CDR2 is SMNVEV (reference sequence). The DNA for the CDR3 is TGTGCCAGCAGTTTATCGGGCCTTCTCAGGGAGACCCAGTACTTC. It codes for CASSLSGLLRETQYF.

In its sample, this clonotype was seen a few times. This sequence joins TRBV12-3 or TRBV12-4 and TRBJ2-1; D is ambiguous. This CDR3 contains 17 residues. V lost 6 bases and J 1 base, leaving 19 bases between the germline ends. The CDR3 spells CASSSPPQIGSYNEQFF. The CDR3 coding sequence is TGTGCCAGCAGCTCGCCTCCACAGATCGGGTCCTACAATGAGCAGTTCTTC.

This clonotype was seen only a few times. This sequence joins TRBV7-8 and TRBJ2-5, with TRBD2 matching over 8 bases. J lost 6 bases, V lost 6 bases, and 12 bases had no gene match. The CDR3 is 15 amino acids. Germline values: CDR1 SGHVS, CDR2 FQNEAQ. CDR3 loop: CASRPSRGGEKTQYF. CDR3 coding DNA: TGTGCCAGCAGGCCCTCCCGGGGGGGCGAGAAGACCCAGTACTTC.

In this sample, this clonotype turned up many times. The V and J genes are TRBV29-1 and TRBJ2-7; D remains ambiguous. The germline V gene has CDR1 SQVTM and CDR2 ANQGSEA. Trimming cost V 5 bases and J 11 bases, with 16 bases left between them. The CDR3 runs to 11 residues. This chain's CDR3 is CSVKGGVDEYF. CDR3 in DNA: TGCAGCGTTAAGGGTGGGGTCGATGAGTACTTC.